The 5 T cell receptor beta chains listed next were all sequenced from one sample in a study of blood T cell repertoires in COVID-19. Some clones are missing from TCRdb's copy, which holds only in-frame ones; the method was immunoSEQ multiplex PCR. The repertoire holds tens of thousands of clones, with roughly nine tenths as singletons. The sample was peripheral blood. These TCRs come from a woman between 55 and 75 years old with COVID-19, enrolled during active disease.

The chain joins TRBV3-1 (or the pseudogene TRBV3-2) to TRBJ2-1; perhaps TRBD2 as D (5 bases). CDR3 length: 13 amino acids. CDR1 and CDR2 (germline): LGHDT, YNNKEL (reference sequence). The V end lost 5 bases, the J end lost 4 bases, and 9 bases lay between the germline ends. The DNA of the CDR3 is TGTGCCAGCAGCAAGGAGGATTACAATGAGCAGTTCTTC. This encodes CASSKEDYNEQFF.

The chain carries TRBV30 and TRBJ1-2, with D maybe TRBD1 (6 bases). Trimming shortened V by 4 bases and J by 8 bases, and 17 bases separated the two germline ends. This CDR3 has 13 residues. The germline V gene has CDR1 GTSNPN and CDR2 SVGIG (reference sequence). CDR3 sequence (DNA): TGTGCCTGGACCACCACGACAGGCGGGGGCTACACCTTC. Protein: CAWTTTTGGGYTF.

The chain is built from TRBV29-1 and TRBJ1-2, with D possibly being TRBD1 (6 bases). The V end lost 7 bases, the J end lost 4 bases, and 19 bases lay between the germline ends. CDR1 and CDR2 from the germline V gene are SQVTM and ANQGSEA. The CDR3 covers 14 residues. In DNA, the CDR3 is TGCAGCGCCGGTCGGGCAGGGGCAACCTATGGCTACACCTTC. Residues: CSAGRAGATYGYTF.

The rearrangement links TRBV5-6 to TRBJ2-5; TRBD2 aligns across 7 bases. The length of the CDR3 is 12 residues. The V gene end was trimmed by 4 bases and the J gene end by 5 bases; junction bases not matched to a gene: 2. The V gene's germline CDR1 is SGHDT and CDR2 YYEEEE. CDR3 protein: CASSRGGETQYF. The CDR3 nucleotides read TGTGCCAGCAGCCGGGGAGGGGAGACCCAGTACTTC.

The chain combines TRBV4-3 with TRBJ2-7; no definite D call. The germline V and J ends were trimmed by 0 bases and 3 bases, with 9 bases remaining between them. The CDR3 contains 14 residues. CDR1 and CDR2 from the germline V gene are LGHNA and YSLEER. CDR3 sequence reads: CASSQDPGSYEQYF. In DNA, the CDR3 is TGCGCCAGCAGCCAAGATCCAGGTAGCTACGAGCAGTACTTC.